This paragraph covers one TCR beta chain sequence. Its antigen is unidentified. RNA transcripts yielded amplified TCR beta CDR3 regions. HTBI primers were used for first-round RT-PCR of the TCR CDR3. A single record per CDR3 protein comes from TCRdb applying MiXCR to the multiplex PCR reads. Of about 640,000 distinct CDR3 sequences listed, under 25% are singletons. The source of the sample is a study of T cells in Graves' hyperthyroidism and ophthalmopathy. Study findings and constraints: Clonotypes that were expanded in thyroid above 0.001 mostly appeared in blood too.

The receptor was derived from a man aged 30 to 39 with Graves' ophthalmopathy. The source material was blood.

CDR3 DNA: TGTGCCACCAGCACCATTATAAAGACTAGCGGGACCCCTCTTAGCACAGATACGCAGTATTTT. Protein: CATSTIIKTSGTPLSTDTQYF. This sequence joins TRBV15 and TRBJ2-3, with 11 bases identical to TRBD2. The germline V gene has CDR1 LNHNV and CDR2 YYDKDF (reference sequence). The V gene end was trimmed by 4 bases and the J gene end by 0 bases; junction bases not matched to a gene: 18. The CDR3 has 21 residues.